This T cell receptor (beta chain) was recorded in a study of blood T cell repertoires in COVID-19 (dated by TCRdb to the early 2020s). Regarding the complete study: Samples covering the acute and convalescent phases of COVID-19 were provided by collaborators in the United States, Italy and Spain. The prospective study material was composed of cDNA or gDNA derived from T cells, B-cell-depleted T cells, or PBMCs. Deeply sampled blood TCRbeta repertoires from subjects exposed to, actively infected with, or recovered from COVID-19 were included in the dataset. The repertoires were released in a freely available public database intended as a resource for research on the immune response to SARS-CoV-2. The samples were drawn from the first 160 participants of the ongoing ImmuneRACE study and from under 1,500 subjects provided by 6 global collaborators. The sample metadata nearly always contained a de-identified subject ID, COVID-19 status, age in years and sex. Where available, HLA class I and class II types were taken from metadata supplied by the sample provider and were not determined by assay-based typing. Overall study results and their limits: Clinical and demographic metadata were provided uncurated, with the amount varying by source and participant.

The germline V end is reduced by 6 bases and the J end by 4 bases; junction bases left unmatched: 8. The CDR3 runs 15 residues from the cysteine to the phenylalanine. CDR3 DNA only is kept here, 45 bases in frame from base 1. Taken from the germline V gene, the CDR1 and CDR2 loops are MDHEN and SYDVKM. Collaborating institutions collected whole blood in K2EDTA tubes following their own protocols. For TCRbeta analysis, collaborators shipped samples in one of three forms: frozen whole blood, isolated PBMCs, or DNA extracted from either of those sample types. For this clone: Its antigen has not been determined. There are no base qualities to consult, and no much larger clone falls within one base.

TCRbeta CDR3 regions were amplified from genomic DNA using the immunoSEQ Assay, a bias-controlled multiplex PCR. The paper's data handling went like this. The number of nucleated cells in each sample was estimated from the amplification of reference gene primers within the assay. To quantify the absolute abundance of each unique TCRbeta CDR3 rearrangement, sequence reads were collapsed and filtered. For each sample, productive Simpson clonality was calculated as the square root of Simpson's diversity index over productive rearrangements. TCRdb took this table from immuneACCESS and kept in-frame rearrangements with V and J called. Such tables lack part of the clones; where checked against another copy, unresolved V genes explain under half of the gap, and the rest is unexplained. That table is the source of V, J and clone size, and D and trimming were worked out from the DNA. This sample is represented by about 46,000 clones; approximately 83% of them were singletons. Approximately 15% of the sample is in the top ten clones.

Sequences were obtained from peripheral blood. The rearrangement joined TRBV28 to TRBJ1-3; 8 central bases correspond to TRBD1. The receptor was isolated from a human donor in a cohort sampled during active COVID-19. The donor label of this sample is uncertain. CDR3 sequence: CASREGQARGNTIYF. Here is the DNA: TGTGCCAGCAGGGAGGGACAGGCTAGGGGAAACACCATATATTTT.